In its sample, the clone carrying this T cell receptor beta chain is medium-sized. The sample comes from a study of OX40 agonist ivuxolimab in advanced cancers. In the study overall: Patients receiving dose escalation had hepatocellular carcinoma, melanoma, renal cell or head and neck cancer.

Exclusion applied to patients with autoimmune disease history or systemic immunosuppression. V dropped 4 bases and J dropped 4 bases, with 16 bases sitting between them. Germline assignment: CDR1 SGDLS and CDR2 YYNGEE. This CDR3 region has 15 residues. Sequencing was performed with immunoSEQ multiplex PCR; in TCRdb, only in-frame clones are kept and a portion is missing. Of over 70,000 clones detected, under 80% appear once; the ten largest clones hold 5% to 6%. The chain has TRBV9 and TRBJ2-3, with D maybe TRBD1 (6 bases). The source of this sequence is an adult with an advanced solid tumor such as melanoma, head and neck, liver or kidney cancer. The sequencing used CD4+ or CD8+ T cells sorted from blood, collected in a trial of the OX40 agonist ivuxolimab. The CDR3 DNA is TGTGCCAGCAGCCCAACAGGGTACGCGGCAGATACGCAGTATTTT. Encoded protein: CASSPTGYAADTQYF. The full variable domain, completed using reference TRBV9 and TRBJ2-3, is DSGVTQTPKHLITATGQRVTLRCSPRSGDLSVYWYQQSLDQGLQFLIQYYNGEERAKGNILERFSAQQFPDLHSELNLSSLELGDSALYFCASSPTGYAADTQYFGPGTRLTVL.